This T cell receptor (beta chain) was profiled in a study of blood T cell repertoires in COVID-19. Looking at the study overall: From T cells, B-cell-depleted T cells, or PBMCs came the material, which was cDNA or gDNA.

CDR3 size: 15 residues. Per the germline V gene, CDR1 is SGHNT and CDR2 is YYREEE (reference sequence). V lost 4 bases, J lost 1 base, and 15 bases lay in between. TCRdb keeps only in-frame clones here, not all; method: immunoSEQ multiplex PCR. Here the sample spans fewer than 100,000 clones, more than 80% being singletons. This TCR was recovered from a woman over 75 with acute or convalescent COVID-19. Sample: peripheral blood. The rearrangement uses TRBV5-4 and TRBJ2-7; D might be TRBD1 (5 bases). DNA for the CDR3: TGTGCCAGCAGCGACCCGTGGGGCGGTTCCTACGAGCAGTACTTC. Residues: CASSDPWGGSYEQYF.